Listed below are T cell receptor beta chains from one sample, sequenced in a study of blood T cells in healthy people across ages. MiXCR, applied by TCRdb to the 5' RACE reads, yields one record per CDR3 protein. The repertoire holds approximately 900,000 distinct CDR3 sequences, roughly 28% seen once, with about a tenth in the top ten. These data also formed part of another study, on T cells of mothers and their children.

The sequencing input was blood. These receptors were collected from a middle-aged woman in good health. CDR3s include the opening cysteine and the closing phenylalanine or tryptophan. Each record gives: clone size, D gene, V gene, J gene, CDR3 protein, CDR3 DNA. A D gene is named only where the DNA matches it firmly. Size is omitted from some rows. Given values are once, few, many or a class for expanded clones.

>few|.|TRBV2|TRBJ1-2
CASSENGPDNYGYTF
TGTGCCAGCAGCGAGAACGGCCCCGACAACTATGGCTACACCTTC
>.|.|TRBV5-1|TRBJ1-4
CASSLGTALGWEKLFF
TGCGCCAGCAGCTTGGGGACAGCCCTAGGTTGGGAAAAACTGTTTTTT
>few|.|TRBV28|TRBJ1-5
CASRMWREDQPQHF
TGTGCCAGCAGGATGTGGAGGGAGGATCAGCCCCAGCATTTT
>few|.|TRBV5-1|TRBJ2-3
CASSPDGVADTQYF
TGCGCCAGCAGCCCGGACGGGGTTGCAGATACGCAGTATTTT
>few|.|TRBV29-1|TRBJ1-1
CSGGIGPNTEAFF
TGCAGCGGTGGGATTGGACCCAACACTGAAGCTTTCTTT
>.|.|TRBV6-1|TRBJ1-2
CASSEAETGGYTF
TGTGCCAGCAGTGAAGCGGAGACGGGGGGCTACACCTTC
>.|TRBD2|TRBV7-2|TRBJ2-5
CASSLGGASGGRETQYF
TGTGCCAGCAGCTTAGGGGGGGCTAGCGGGGGCCGAGAGACCCAGTACTTC
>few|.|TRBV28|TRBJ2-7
CASRPTTAQGTYEQYF
TGTGCCAGCAGGCCTACTACAGCTCAGGGCACCTACGAGCAGTACTTC
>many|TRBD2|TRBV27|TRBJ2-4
CASSSGGLAKNIQYF
TGTGCCAGCAGTTCCGGGGGGTTAGCCAAAAACATTCAGTACTTC
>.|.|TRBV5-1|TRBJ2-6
CASSSPVPAEPRSGANVLTF
TGCGCCAGCAGTTCCCCGGTCCCGGCCGAACCACGCTCTGGGGCCAACGTCCTGACTTTC
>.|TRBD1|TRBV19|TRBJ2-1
CASSRRDRGPIQETQFF
TGTGCCAGTAGTAGGCGGGACAGGGGGCCAATCCAAGAGACCCAGTTCTTC
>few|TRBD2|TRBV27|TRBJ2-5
CASSLGWGGGETQYF
TGTGCCAGCAGTTTGGGTTGGGGGGGAGGAGAGACCCAGTACTTC
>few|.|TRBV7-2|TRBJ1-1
CASSRPSGALNTEAFF
TGTGCCAGCAGCCGACCCTCCGGGGCTCTGAACACTGAAGCTTTCTTT
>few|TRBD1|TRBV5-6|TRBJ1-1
CAGSPIIGGDRGVNTEAFF
TGTGCCGGCAGCCCGATAATTGGCGGCGACAGGGGGGTGAACACTGAAGCTTTCTTT
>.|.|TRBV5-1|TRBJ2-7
CASSHYPEGHLGNEQYF
TGCGCCAGCAGCCATTACCCCGAGGGACACCTGGGAAACGAGCAGTACTTC
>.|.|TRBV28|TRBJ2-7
CASSSIGSPQGQYF
TGTGCCAGCAGTTCTATCGGAAGTCCGCAAGGGCAGTACTTC
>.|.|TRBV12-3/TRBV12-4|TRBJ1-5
CASSLPEYSNQPQHF
TGTGCCAGCAGTTTACCGGAATATAGCAATCAGCCCCAGCATTTT
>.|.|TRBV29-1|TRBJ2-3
CSVRRQGGPDTQYF
TGCAGCGTTCGTAGGCAGGGTGGCCCAGATACGCAGTATTTT
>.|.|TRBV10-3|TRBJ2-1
CAISESSGSYNGQFF
TGTGCCATCAGTGAGTCTAGCGGCTCCTACAATGGGCAGTTCTTC
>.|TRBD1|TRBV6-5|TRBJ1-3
CASSYSGRGYSGNTIYF
TGTGCCAGCAGTTACAGTGGCAGGGGGTATTCTGGAAACACCATATATTTT
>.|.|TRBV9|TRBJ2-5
CASSVDWGGGRTQYF
TGTGCCAGCAGCGTAGATTGGGGAGGGGGGCGGACCCAGTACTTC
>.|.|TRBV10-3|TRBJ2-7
CAIRPGLEIYEQYF
TGTGCCATCAGACCGGGACTGGAAATCTACGAGCAGTACTTC
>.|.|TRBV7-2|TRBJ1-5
CASSSVPGRINQPQHF
TGTGCCAGCAGCTCCGTACCGGGACGGATTAATCAGCCCCAGCATTTT
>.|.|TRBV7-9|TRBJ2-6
CASSLGAGANARTF
TGTGCCAGCAGCTTAGGGGCTGGGGCCAACGCCCGGACTTTC
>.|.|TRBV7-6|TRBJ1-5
CASSLGQGPNQPQHF
TGTGCCAGCAGCTTGGGGCAGGGGCCCAATCAGCCCCAGCATTTT
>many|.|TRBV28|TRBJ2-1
CASKGEGPYNEQFF
TGTGCCAGCAAGGGGGAGGGGCCCTACAATGAGCAGTTCTTC
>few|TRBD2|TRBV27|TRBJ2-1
CASSLPTSGVASYNEQFF
TGTGCCAGCAGTTTACCCACTAGCGGGGTGGCCTCCTACAATGAGCAGTTCTTC
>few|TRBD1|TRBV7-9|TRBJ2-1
CASSFKAAGGMDEQFF
TGTGCCAGCAGTTTCAAGGCGGCAGGGGGCATGGATGAGCAGTTCTTC
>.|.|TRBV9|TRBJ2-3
CACSVVTDTQYF
TGTGCCTGCAGCGTAGTGACAGATACGCAGTATTTT
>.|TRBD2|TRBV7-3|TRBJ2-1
CASSWTSGGFRNEQFF
TGTGCCAGCAGCTGGACTAGCGGGGGGTTTAGGAATGAGCAGTTCTTC
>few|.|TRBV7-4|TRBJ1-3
CASSLEDKAGNTIYF
TGTGCCAGCAGCTTAGAGGACAAGGCTGGAAACACCATATATTTT
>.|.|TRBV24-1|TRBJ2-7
CATSDPLAGEMNEQYF
TGTGCCACCAGTGACCCTTTAGCAGGTGAGATGAATGAGCAGTACTTC
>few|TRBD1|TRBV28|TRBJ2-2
CASSRDRAGELFF
TGTGCCAGCAGTCGAGACAGGGCCGGGGAGCTGTTTTTT
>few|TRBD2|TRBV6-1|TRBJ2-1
CASSEAGRAEGLAVLSEQFF
TGTGCCAGCAGTGAAGCGGGTCGTGCAGAGGGACTAGCCGTCTTGAGTGAGCAGTTCTTC
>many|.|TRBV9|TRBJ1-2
CASSRGSARYGYTF
TGTGCCAGCAGCCGCGGGTCCGCGCGGTATGGCTACACCTTC
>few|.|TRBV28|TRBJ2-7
CAGSLWGEQYF
TGTGCCGGCAGTTTATGGGGAGAGCAGTACTTC
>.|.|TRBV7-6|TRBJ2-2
CASSLLVPNTGELFF
TGTGCCAGCAGCTTACTGGTGCCGAACACCGGGGAGCTGTTTTTT
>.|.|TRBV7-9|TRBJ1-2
CASSPGLSGYGYTF
TGTGCCAGCAGCCCTGGACTATCAGGCTATGGCTACACCTTC
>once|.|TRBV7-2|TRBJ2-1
CASSFVQGREQFF
TGTGCCAGCAGCTTTGTTCAGGGGCGTGAGCAGTTCTTC
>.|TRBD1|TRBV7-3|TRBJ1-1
CASSLSWDSEAFF
TGTGCCAGCAGCTTATCTTGGGACAGTGAAGCTTTCTTT
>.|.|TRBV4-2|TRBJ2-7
CASSQGLQLYEQYF
TGTGCCAGCAGCCAGGGCCTGCAACTGTACGAGCAGTACTTC